The next 2 T cell receptor beta chains were all read from a single sample in a study of yellow fever vaccine responses in identical twins. TCRdb reprocessed the RT-PCR reads via MiXCR and lists one record per CDR3 protein. This repertoire shows more than 4,000 distinct CDR3 sequences, just over 70% found once; its top ten account for roughly 1.5%. The material sequenced was T cells from blood (PBMCs), unsorted or a sorted subset (not recorded which), taken before or after yellow fever vaccination (not recorded which). The source of these receptors is a woman under 30 who received the yellow fever vaccine.

The V gene is TRBV29-1, the J gene TRBJ2-1; no clear D gene. There are 12 residues in the CDR3. The V gene's germline CDR1 is SQVTM and CDR2 ANQGSEA. Deletions cut 4 bases from V and 5 bases from J, with 9 bases between. The CDR3 spells CSVGRRNNEQFF. As DNA, the CDR3 is TGCAGCGTTGGACGGCGTAACAATGAGCAGTTCTTC.

In its sample, this clonotype was seen a few times. The V gene is TRBV14, the J gene TRBJ2-3; the D gene could be TRBD1 or TRBD2 (6 bases each). V was clipped by 2 bases and J by 5 bases, with 14 bases between them. The CDR3 is 15 amino acids. The V gene's germline CDR1 is SGHDN and CDR2 FVKESK. The CDR3 bases are TGTGCCAGCAGCCAACGAGGGGGGAGTCTAGATACGCAGTATTTT. It specifies CASSQRGGSLDTQYF.